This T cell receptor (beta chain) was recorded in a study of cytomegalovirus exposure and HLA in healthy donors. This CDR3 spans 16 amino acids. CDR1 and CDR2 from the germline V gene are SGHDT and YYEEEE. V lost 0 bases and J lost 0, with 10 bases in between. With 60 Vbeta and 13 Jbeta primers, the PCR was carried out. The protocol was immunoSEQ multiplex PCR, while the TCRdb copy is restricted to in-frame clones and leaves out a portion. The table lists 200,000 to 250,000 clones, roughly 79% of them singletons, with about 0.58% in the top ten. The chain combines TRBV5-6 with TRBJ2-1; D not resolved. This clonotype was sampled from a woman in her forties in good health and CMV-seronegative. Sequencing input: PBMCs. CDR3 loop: CASSLVILSSYNEQFF. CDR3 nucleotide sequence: TGTGCCAGCAGCTTGGTTATACTGAGCTCCTACAATGAGCAGTTCTTC. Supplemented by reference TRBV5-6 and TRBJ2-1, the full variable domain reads DAGVTQSPTHLIKTRGQQVTLRCSPKSGHDTVSWYQQALGQGPQFIFQYYEEEERQRGNFPDRFSGHQFPNYSSELNVNALLLGDSALYLCASSLVILSSYNEQFFGPGTRLTVL.